The rows below give T cell receptor beta chains drawn from one sample of a study of shared clonotypes between healthy human individuals. Sequencing used immunoSEQ multiplex PCR; TCRdb keeps in-frame clones, though not all of them. Here the sample spans hundreds of thousands of clones, roughly 95% being singletons. Sequencing was performed on naive CD4+ T cells sorted from blood. These receptors were collected from a woman aged 25-40 years in good health. Both conserved end residues are trimmed from each CDR3. Fields, in order: J gene, V gene, CDR3 protein.

>TRBJ2-1|TRBV19
ASSIGSGGRGSSYNEQF
>TRBJ2-1|TRBV5-1
ASSLVPSVKGSSYNEQF
>TRBJ1-5|TRBV19
ASSNVSLRGKRTGNQPQH
>TRBJ2-7|TRBV28
ASSLAGLAGGVTYEQY
>TRBJ1-5|TRBV30
AWSVRINQPQH
>TRBJ2-3|TRBV7-2
ASSLRTSGQPKDTQY
>TRBJ2-3|TRBV7-9
ASSLLAVDTQY
>TRBJ2-2|TRBV7-3
ASSTPPGELF
>TRBJ2-7|TRBV28
ASSLLAGTGDNEQY
>TRBJ2-2|TRBV19
ASRAFTGETGELF
>TRBJ2-5|TRBV5-1
ASSTLAGGSETQY
>TRBJ2-1|TRBV28
ASSSPLAGVYNEQF
>TRBJ2-5|TRBV27
ASSPGGLGARETQY
>TRBJ2-6|TRBV19
ASSIRAPGAGFTSGANVLT
>TRBJ2-7|TRBV29-1
SVSATGPYEQY
>TRBJ1-5|TRBV27
ASIAYRGVDSNQPQH
>TRBJ2-1|TRBV28
ASSKGFNEQF
>TRBJ1-1|TRBV5-1
ASSLVPGRTEAF
>NA|TRBV27
ASSPRALAEPYEQY
>TRBJ1-3|TRBV5-1
ASSPGGTVSGNTIY
>TRBJ2-7|TRBV6-6
ASSYSVNQEQY
>TRBJ2-1|TRBV30
AWSRLAGVYNEQF
>TRBJ1-1|TRBV19
ASSIRQLNTEAF
>TRBJ2-7|TRBV5-1
ASSLTGEQY
>TRBJ1-6|TRBV15
ATRMGGSATPLH
>TRBJ1-4|TRBV13
ASSLAARAGGGEKLF
>TRBJ1-3|TRBV29-1
SVSLRDRALGNTIY
>TRBJ1-2|TRBV5-1
ASTLEGGTSGYT
>TRBJ2-3|TRBV7-6
ASSPQRVLYTDTQY
>TRBJ1-5|TRBV11-2
ASSLVGGSNQPQH
>TRBJ1-5|TRBV6-1
ASSRQVSNQPQH
>TRBJ2-7|TRBV7-2
ASSFDRAYLREQY
>TRBJ2-1|TRBV27
ASSLGGYPREQF
>TRBJ1-2|TRBV9
ASSAMGTGAVFGYGYT
>TRBJ2-3|TRBV7-6
ASSLAGPTDTQY
>TRBJ2-4|TRBV9
ASSGTSSYIQY
>TRBJ2-2|TRBV11-3
ASSSPLDQGTGELF
>TRBJ2-7|TRBV11-3
ASSHRDISYEQY
>TRBJ2-2|TRBV7-9
ASSLTGVPTGELF
>TRBJ2-1|TRBV28
ASSLWVQAQSSSWF
>NA|TRBV7-9
ASSYQGGGPTYEQY